This T cell receptor (beta chain) was captured in a study of molecular identifiers for immune sequencing clone quantification. The study, taken as a whole, reports: In naive cells, under 1% of molecules belonged to clones above 20 RNA copies, against over 97% in effector cells. Jurkat TCR RNA spiked in from one cell reportedly remained identifiable amid 850,000 to 1,000,000 naive cells.

V gave up 4 bases and J gave up 3 bases; unmatched junction bases: 9. The germline gives CDR1 SQVTM, CDR2 ANQGSEA. This CDR3 spans 15 amino acids. TCRdb analysed the PCR reads with MiXCR anew, one entry per CDR3 protein. Of about 640,000 distinct CDR3 sequences listed, just under 20% are singletons. This clonotype was counted many times. Its target is unknown. Sequencing libraries of naive CD8 cells derived from around 20,000 to 990,000 sorted cells with 10%, 30% or 50% RNA. The genes are TRBV29-1 and TRBJ2-7; 10 nucleotides agree with TRBD2. This clonotype was sampled from a human donor in good health. Some libraries in this study had Jurkat cell RNA spiked in. Specimen: naive CD8+ T cells from blood, with Jurkat cell RNA spiked in. Subset specified: FACS-sorted CD8+CD4-CCR7+CD45RA+ naive T cells. Here the CDR3 reads CSVGLAGVRGYEQYF. For the CDR3, the DNA is TGCAGCGTTGGCCTAGCGGGAGTAAGGGGCTACGAGCAGTACTTC.